The next 24 T cell receptor beta chains were all read from a single sample in a study of Tregs in tolerant kidney transplant recipients. Here immunoSEQ multiplex PCR was the method, and the copy in TCRdb shows in-frame clones only, minus some. The data hold about 14,000 clones, with about 82% observed a single time. Source: Tregs from blood, taken before the transplant. The receptors were sampled from a human donor who received a combined kidney and bone marrow transplant.

The chain couples TRBV7-2 to TRBJ2-7; TRBD2 is a possible D gene (6 bases). This CDR3 has 15 amino acids. Germline lookup yields CDR1 SGHTA and CDR2 FQGNSA. Trimming took off 2 bases at V and 1 base at J, with 12 bases between the two ends. The CDR3 coding sequence is TGTGCCAGCAGCTTATGGAGCGGGCGATCCTACGAGCAGTACTTC. Amino acid sequence: CASSLWSGRSYEQYF. Variable domain in full (rest from reference TRBV7-2 and TRBJ2-7): GAGVSQSPSNKVTEKGKDVELRCDPISGHTALYWYRQSLGQGLEFLIYFQGNSAPDKSGLPSDRFSAERTGGSVSTLTIQRTQQEDSAVYLCASSLWSGRSYEQYFGPGTRLTVT.

The chain employs TRBV9 and TRBJ1-2; maybe TRBD1 (5 bases). Trimming cost V 3 bases and J 5 bases, with 8 bases left between them. CDR1 and CDR2 (germline): SGDLS, YYNGEE. This CDR3 comprises 12 residues. The CDR3 reads CASSASGYGYTF. CDR3 nucleotide sequence: TGTGCCAGCAGCGCCTCAGGGTATGGCTACACCTTC.

CDR3 amino acids: CSARVGPEQFF. The CDR3 nucleotides are TGCAGTGCTAGAGTGGGCCCCGAGCAGTTCTTC. The genes are TRBV20-1 and TRBJ2-1; D is undetermined. The V gene's germline CDR1 is DFQATT and CDR2 SNEGSKA (reference sequence). V lost 1 base, J lost 10 bases, and 8 bases lay in between. CDR3 size: 11 residues.

The CDR3 loop is CASSPRQGGNTEAFF. In DNA, the CDR3 is TGTGCCAGCAGCCCACGACAGGGAGGGAACACTGAAGCTTTCTTT. The chain couples TRBV13 to TRBJ1-1; TRBD1 matches 7 bases. CDR1 PRHDT and CDR2 FYEKMQ come from the germline V gene (reference sequence). V gave up 5 bases and J gave up 1 base; unmatched junction bases: 7. This CDR3 comprises 15 residues.

The chain uses TRBV10-3 and TRBJ2-1; 8 bases match TRBD2. Germline loops: CDR1 ENHRY, CDR2 SYGVKD. V dropped 0 bases and J dropped 9; count of bases not matched to a gene: 7. The CDR3 is made up of 15 amino acids. The CDR3: CAISESSGVRSEQFF. CDR3 DNA: TGTGCCATCAGTGAGTCTAGCGGGGTTCGTAGTGAGCAGTTCTTC.

A few counts support this clone. The J gene is TRBJ1-3, the V gene TRBV7-2; D not certain. Germline V lookup: CDR1 SGHTA, CDR2 FQGNSA. The CDR3 runs 15 residues. V was trimmed by 1 base and J by 0 bases, leaving 7 bases between them. The CDR3 DNA reads TGTGCCAGCAGCTTAGGGGCGGGCTCTGGAAACACCATATATTTT. Residues: CASSLGAGSGNTIYF.

This chain uses TRBV7-2 with TRBJ2-7; D is possibly TRBD1 (6 bases). Trimming took 5 bases from V and 0 from J, leaving 11 bases between them. The CDR3 extends over 14 amino acids. Germline assignment: CDR1 SGHTA and CDR2 FQGNSA. CDR3 DNA sequence: TGTGCCAGCAGCAGAAGGACAGACTCCTACGAGCAGTACTTC. Translating gives CASSRRTDSYEQYF.

CDR3 in amino acids: CASGTSTDTQYF. The CDR3, as DNA: TGTGCCAGCGGGACTAGCACAGATACGCAGTATTTT. J is TRBJ2-3 and V is TRBV6-6; D might be TRBD2 (6 bases). This CDR3 comprises 12 residues. Germline lookup yields CDR1 MNHNY and CDR2 SVGAGI (reference sequence). Trimming took 8 bases from V and 0 from J, leaving 6 bases between them.

The chain is built from TRBV19 and TRBJ1-5; TRBD1 matches at 9 bases. The CDR3 length is 15 residues. Per the germline V gene, CDR1 is LNHDA and CDR2 is SQIVND (reference sequence). The J segment lost 4 bases and the V segment lost 4 bases, leaving 5 bases of the junction unmatched. CDR3 amino acids: CASSRGQGGNQPQHF. CDR3 sequence (DNA): TGTGCCAGTAGTAGGGGACAGGGAGGGAATCAGCCCCAGCATTTT.

The rearrangement uses TRBV4-1 and TRBJ2-5; 14 bases map to TRBD2. With 0 bases clipped from V and 2 bases from J, the junction kept 5 bases outside the gene matches. The CDR3 has 18 residues. Looked up from germline, CDR1 is MGHRA and CDR2 is YSYEKL. CDR3 DNA: TGCGCCAGCAGCCAAGATCCCGGACTAGCGGGGGGTCAAGAGACCCAGTACTTC. Protein sequence: CASSQDPGLAGGQETQYF.

The genes are TRBV5-5 and TRBJ1-3; TRBD1 might be the D (5 bases). This CDR3 region has 17 residues. With 4 bases removed from V and 0 bases from J, the gap between germline ends came to 17 bases. Germline V lookup: CDR1 SGHKS, CDR2 YYEKEE (reference sequence). The CDR3 DNA is TGTGCCAGCAGCCCCGCTAGCGGGGGGAGCTCTGGAAACACCATATATTTT. Its translation: CASSPASGGSSGNTIYF.

The rearrangement uses TRBV28 and TRBJ1-2, with 10 bases lining up with TRBD1. The CDR3 runs 16 residues. Germline trimming cut 3 bases from V and 3 bases from J; bases unmatched to any gene: 7. Germline V gene data show CDR1 as MDHEN and CDR2 as SYDVKM. The CDR3 DNA sequence: TGTGCCAGCAGTTTCCCCGGACAGGGGGAGGACTATGGCTACACCTTC. Translating it yields CASSFPGQGEDYGYTF.

J is TRBJ1-1 and V is TRBV5-4; 8 bases line up with TRBD1. Per the germline V gene, CDR1 is SGHNT and CDR2 is YYREEE (reference sequence). After removal of 4 bases from V and 3 bases from J, the junction contained 8 bases not matched to a gene. CDR3 size: 15 residues. In nucleotides, the CDR3 is TGTGCCAGCAGCATCGGGACAGGCCTCCACACTGAAGCTTTCTTT. The encoded protein is CASSIGTGLHTEAFF. Combining the CDR3 with reference TRBV5-4 and TRBJ1-1 gives the whole variable domain ETGVTQSPTHLIKTRGQQVTLRCSSQSGHNTVSWYQQALGQGPQFIFQYYREEENGRGNFPPRFSGLQFPNYSSELNVNALELDDSALYLCASSIGTGLHTEAFFGQGTRLTVV.

The genes are TRBV5-1 and TRBJ2-7, with TRBD2 identical over 11 bases. This CDR3 region has 15 residues. CDR1 SGHRS and CDR2 YFSETQ come from the germline V gene. The J segment lost 2 bases and the V segment lost 4 bases, leaving 5 bases of the junction unmatched. CDR3 amino acids: CASSTGTSGAYEQYF. CDR3 coding DNA: TGCGCCAGCAGCACTGGGACTAGCGGAGCCTACGAGCAGTACTTC.

The rearrangement uses TRBV6-4 and TRBJ2-2; D is undetermined. Trimming cost V 4 bases and J 7 bases, with 10 bases left between them. CDR1 is MRHNA, CDR2 SNTAGT, per germline. This CDR3 spans 13 amino acids. CDR3 coding DNA: TGTGCCAGCAGTGCCGAACGCGGCGGGGAGCTGTTTTTT. It specifies CASSAERGGELFF.

V is TRBV7-8 and J is TRBJ2-3; 9 nucleotides align to TRBD2. Germline lookup yields CDR1 SGHVS and CDR2 FQNEAQ. The J segment lost 5 bases and the V segment lost 3 bases, leaving 18 bases of the junction unmatched. The CDR3 totals 19 residues. CDR3 nucleotide sequence: TGTGCCAGCAGCTTGCGCACCAGACTAGCGGATAGAGTGGGAGATACGCAGTATTTT. This encodes CASSLRTRLADRVGDTQYF.

The chain uses TRBV6-1 and TRBJ1-2; 12 bases are shared with TRBD1. V lost 8 bases, J lost 6 bases, and 10 bases stayed unmatched. The CDR3 sequence is 15 residues long. In germline, CDR1 is MNHNS, CDR2 SASEGT. The CDR3 region is CASCPSGQGADGYTF. The CDR3, as DNA: TGTGCCAGCTGCCCATCGGGACAGGGGGCAGATGGCTACACCTTC.

In this sample, this clone turned up a few times. The chain couples TRBV2 to TRBJ2-3; the D gene is possibly TRBD2 (6 bases). CDR1 SNHLY and CDR2 FYNNEI come from the germline V gene. Trimming left V 7 bases short and J 5 bases short, with 13 bases between. The CDR3 covers 13 residues. The CDR3 protein is CASNGRVGDTQYF. In DNA form, the CDR3 reads TGTGCCAGCAACGGGAGAGTTGGAGATACGCAGTATTTT.

The chain is built from TRBV6-1 and TRBJ2-2; D perhaps matches TRBD2 (5 bases). Trimming pared 2 bases from V and 0 bases from J, leaving 13 bases between. The CDR3 totals 17 residues. Germline values: CDR1 MNHNS, CDR2 SASEGT. CDR3 coding DNA: TGTGCCAGCAGTGAAAACGGAGCGGAGTCGAACACCGGGGAGCTGTTTTTT. It encodes CASSENGAESNTGELFF.

This rearrangement joins TRBV10-1 to TRBJ1-2; 9 bases agree with TRBD1. The V segment lost 6 bases and the J segment 6 bases; nucleotides outside the gene matches: 5. Per germline, CDR1 WNHNN and CDR2 SYGVQD (reference sequence). The CDR3 is made up of 13 amino acids. CDR3 residues: CASSRDRVNGYTF. Here the CDR3 DNA reads TGCGCCAGCAGCCGGGACAGGGTAAATGGCTACACCTTC.

This chain joins TRBV18 and TRBJ2-7; 7 nucleotides line up with TRBD1. This CDR3 spans 14 amino acids. Germline loops: CDR1 KGHSH, CDR2 LQKENI. V was clipped by 3 bases and J by 7 bases; unmatched bases: 9. The CDR3 region has the DNA TGTGCCAGCTCACCCGGGACAGTACTGGGTGAGCAGTACTTC. This sequence encodes CASSPGTVLGEQYF. The complete variable domain, with remaining parts taken from reference TRBV18 and TRBJ2-7, reads NAGVMQNPRHLVRRRGQEARLRCSPMKGHSHVYWYRQLPEEGLKFMVYLQKENIIDESGMPKERFSAEFPKEGPSILRIQQVVRGDSAAYFCASSPGTVLGEQYFGPGTRLTVT.

The chain links TRBV27 to TRBJ2-2; D perhaps matches TRBD2 (6 bases). Trimming left V 3 bases short and J 0 bases short, with 11 bases between. In germline, CDR1 is MNHEY, CDR2 SMNVEV (reference sequence). CDR3 length equals 16 residues. As DNA, the CDR3 is TGTGCCAGCAGTTTTTCGGGCGGGGCGAACACCGGGGAGCTGTTTTTT. Amino acid sequence: CASSFSGGANTGELFF.

This rearrangement joins TRBV5-1 to TRBJ2-7; D is possibly TRBD2 (5 bases). From germline, CDR1 is SGHRS and CDR2 YFSETQ. Trimming removed 5 bases at V and 1 base at J, with 13 bases between. CDR3 length: 14 amino acids. CDR3 sequence (DNA): TGCGCCAGCAGTCCGGAACGAGGGTCCTACGAGCAGTACTTC. This gives the protein CASSPERGSYEQYF.

The gene calls are TRBV5-4 and TRBJ1-4, with 7 nucleotides matching TRBD1. With 2 bases clipped from V and 7 bases from J, the junction kept 8 bases outside the gene matches. This CDR3 contains 15 residues. Germline V lookup: CDR1 SGHNT, CDR2 YYREEE (reference sequence). DNA of the CDR3: TGTGCCAGCAGCTTAATTCCGACAGGGAGTGAAAAACTGTTTTTT. This translates into CASSLIPTGSEKLFF.